This TCR beta chain stems from a study of CD8+ T cells in alopecia areata (dated by TCRdb to 2016 to 2019). Some background on the complete study: To study T cell clonal expansion in alopecia areata, the researchers applied high-throughput TCRbeta sequencing to both the C3H/HeJ mouse model and human patients. TCRbeta CDR3 regions were amplified by immunoSEQ multiplex PCR with 35 Vbeta forward and 13 Jbeta reverse primers. RNA was extracted with the PAXgene miRNA kit for fixed scalp, the miRNeasy kit for PBMCs, and the RNeasy kit for mouse skin. Scalp clonality was compared across normal scalp (n=4), patchy alopecia areata scalp (n=8), and alopecia totalis/universalis scalp (n=8). Human TCRbeta sequencing covered scalp tissue and sorted CD4+ and CD8+ peripheral blood T cells from patchy and totalis/universalis alopecia areata patients and healthy controls. Study-wide conclusions, independent of this receptor: Unlike mouse skin, which is dominated by gammadelta T cells, normal human skin has resident alphabeta T cells that are also sequenced, and this complicates analysis of the scalp TCR repertoire. TCR sequences shared between patients were less clear than in mice, possibly partly because of HLA diversity in the patient population. Higher clonality and more expanded CD8+ clones were observed in lesional scalp than in normal scalp, particularly in alopecia totalis/universalis, a finding suggestive of antigenic drive.

PBMCs were separated by density centrifugation and stained for CD3, CD4 and CD8, after which CD4+ and CD8+ T cells were sorted on a FACSAria. Scalp biopsies and blood samples were obtained from unaffected controls. V ends up 6 bases short and J 2 bases short, with an unmatched junction base count of 5. From the cysteine up to the phenylalanine, the CDR3 has a length of 14 residues. Of all the DNA, just the CDR3 is kept, 42 bases in frame from base 1. CDR1 and CDR2 are read off the germline V gene as SQVTM and ANQGSEA. To prepare the library, the immunoSEQ multiplex PCR assay was applied. To provide template for TCR sequencing, every sample had RNA extracted and reverse transcribed into cDNA. SuperScript III was used for first-strand cDNA synthesis, primed with a 2:1 mix of oligo-dT and random hexamers. A synthetic immune receptor repertoire was used to assess amplification bias, and residual bias was removed computationally. The paper's data handling went like this. Raw reads were preprocessed for error removal, and CDR3 was defined according to IMGT conventions as running from the conserved cysteine to phenylalanine. Clonality was computed as 1 minus the Shannon entropy, with the entropy normalized by log2 of the number of productive unique TCRs. Scalp TCRbeta sequences were cross-referenced with sorted blood CD4 and CD8 repertoires so that the CD4 or CD8 identity of scalp clones could be inferred. As stored in TCRdb, this immuneACCESS dataset retains in-frame rearrangements with V and J assigned. A fraction of the clones does not appear; measured against another copy, unresolved V genes explain less than half of the discrepancy, and the remainder lacks a known reason. V and J calls and clone size are those listed in that table; D and trimming were worked out from the DNA. The sample records about 99,000 clones, 55% of which are singletons. Of the sample, 8% to 10% falls within the top ten clones.

This clone has only a few counts. Its antigen target is currently unknown. Base-call qualities are not available, and no considerably larger clone is one nucleotide away. The chain is made from TRBV29-1 and TRBJ2-1, with TRBD2 matching 9 junction bases. The TCR originated in a human donor in good health. Material: CD4+ T cells sorted from blood. The CDR3 protein sequence reads: CSVGLASTYNEQFF. The nucleotides are TGCAGCGTGGGACTAGCTTCGACCTACAATGAGCAGTTCTTC.